A selection of T cell receptor beta chains follows, all from one sample in a study of STAT5B mutations in CD4+ large granular lymphocyte leukemia. Assay: immunoSEQ multiplex PCR; the TCRdb copy retains only in-frame clones and omits some. The data contain 25,000 to 30,000 clones, just under 75% of them singletons. Sequenced: CD4+ T cells from blood buffy coats. These receptors were taken from a human donor in good health. The CDR3 runs from the conserved cysteine through the conserved F or W. D genes are given only for firm matches. Clone size, where shown, is once, few, many, or a class for clones that have expanded.

-,TRBV6-6,TRBD1,TRBJ2-1,CASSPGTVNNEQFF,TGTGCCAGCAGTCCCGGGACAGTCAACAATGAGCAGTTCTTC
-,TRBV2,TRBD1,TRBJ2-3,CASAGTAITDTQYF,TGTGCCAGTGCCGGGACAGCAATCACAGATACGCAGTATTTT
once,TRBV19,-,TRBJ2-7,CASSTGRRDEQYF,TGTGCCAGTAGTACCGGGAGACGGGACGAGCAGTACTTC
-,TRBV2,-,TRBJ1-4,CASSEGVILFF,TGTGCCAGCAGTGAGGGGGTAATACTGTTTTTT
-,TRBV6-1,-,TRBJ2-5,CASSELSETQYF,TGTGCCAGCAGTGAATTATCGGAGACCCAGTACTTC
-,TRBV7-9,-,TRBJ2-7,CASSLDSSYEQYF,TGTGCCAGCAGCTTGGACAGTTCCTACGAGCAGTACTTC
-,TRBV19,-,TRBJ1-5,CASSIRQNRNNQPQHF,TGTGCCAGTAGTATTCGACAGAATCGAAACAATCAGCCCCAGCATTTT
-,TRBV29-1,-,TRBJ2-1,CSVVRGPGESQFF,TGCAGCGTTGTCCGCGGACCGGGAGAATCGCAGTTCTTC
once,TRBV6-5,-,TRBJ1-1,CASSYDGALNTEAFF,TGTGCCAGCAGTTACGACGGGGCCTTGAACACTGAAGCTTTCTTT
-,TRBV11-2,-,TRBJ2-7,CASSLGGSPGEQYF,TGTGCCAGCAGCTTAGGTGGATCTCCGGGAGAGCAGTACTTC
-,TRBV15,TRBD2,TRBJ2-2,CATSDRAAKPGGRHRGAVF,TGTGCCACCAGCGACCGAGCCGCAAAACCGGGCGGGAGACACCGGGGAGCTGTTTTT
-,TRBV9,TRBD1,TRBJ1-1,CASSEGRGDTEAFF,TGTGCCAGCAGTGAGGGCAGGGGGGACACTGAAGCTTTCTTT
-,TRBV18,-,TRBJ1-1,CASSPLGVNTEAFF,TGTGCCAGCTCCCCCCTCGGGGTCAACACTGAAGCTTTCTTT
-,TRBV7-9,-,TRBJ1-1,CASSPSAEAFF,TGTGCCAGCAGCCCCTCCGCTGAAGCTTTCTTT
few,TRBV5-4,TRBD2,TRBJ2-3,CASSGTSGNPRGTDTQYF,TGTGCCAGCAGCGGGACTAGCGGGAACCCACGAGGGACAGATACGCAGTATTTT
-,TRBV5-8,-,TRBJ1-4,CASSLVSNLGDEKLFF,TGTGCCAGCAGCTTGGTATCGAATTTAGGGGATGAAAAACTGTTTTTT
-,TRBV7-2,-,TRBJ1-6,CASSLAGIGNSPLHF,TGTGCCAGCAGCTTAGCAGGGATCGGGAATTCACCCCTCCACTTT
-,TRBV10-3,-,TRBJ1-1,CAISESYLNTEAFF,TGTGCCATCAGTGAGTCTTACCTGAACACTGAAGCTTTCTTT
-,TRBV7-2,TRBD2,TRBJ2-1,CASSLQLAGYNEQFF,TGTGCCAGCAGCTTGCAACTAGCGGGTTACAATGAGCAGTTCTTC
few,TRBV30,-,TRBJ2-1,CAWSVFGQGLPGGYNEQFF,TGTGCCTGGAGTGTATTCGGACAGGGGCTACCGGGGGGGTACAATGAGCAGTTCTTC
-,TRBV7-9,TRBD1,TRBJ1-4,CASSPGDRVGEKLFF,TGTGCCAGCAGCCCGGGGGACAGGGTTGGGGAAAAACTGTTTTTT
-,TRBV10-3,TRBD1,TRBJ1-1,CAISEDLPRDSSMNTEAFF,TGTGCCATCAGTGAGGACTTACCTCGGGACAGTTCAATGAACACTGAAGCTTTCTTT
-,TRBV11-2,-,TRBJ1-5,CASSLGLRDSNQPQHF,TGTGCCAGCAGCTTAGGTTTGAGGGATAGCAATCAGCCCCAGCATTTT
-,TRBV6-1,-,TRBJ2-7,CGTSASYEQYF,TGTGGGACCAGCGCGAGTTACGAGCAGTACTTC
-,TRBV27,-,TRBJ1-2,CASRRDKNYGYTF,TGTGCCAGCAGGCGGGACAAAAACTATGGCTACACCTTC
-,TRBV7-2,TRBD2,TRBJ2-1,CASTTMIAGINEQFF,TGTGCCAGCACCACGATGATAGCGGGAATCAATGAGCAGTTCTTC
once,TRBV7-2,TRBD1,TRBJ2-3,CASSLDQGAFYTQYF,TGTGCCAGCAGCTTAGACCAGGGGGCCTTTTATACGCAGTATTTT
-,TRBV7-6,-,TRBJ2-5,CASSKVGAQETQYF,TGTGCCAGCAGCAAGGTCGGGGCCCAAGAGACCCAGTACTTC
-,TRBV5-5,-,TRBJ2-5,CASSLETQYF,TGTGCCAGCAGCTTAGAGACCCAGTACTTC
-,TRBV29-1,TRBD2,TRBJ2-5,CSVELGGETQYF,TGCAGCGTTGAATTGGGGGGGGAGACCCAGTACTTC
-,TRBV7-2,TRBD1,TRBJ2-3,CASSLEGQEWDTQYF,TGTGCCAGCAGCTTAGAGGGACAGGAGTGGGATACGCAGTATTTT
once,TRBV18,TRBD2,TRBJ2-5,CASSPTSGGGPQYF,TGTGCCAGCTCACCAACTAGCGGGGGAGGCCCCCAGTACTTC
few,TRBV29-1,-,TRBJ1-3,CSVEKGNTIYF,TGCAGCGTTGAGAAGGGAAACACCATATATTTT
-,TRBV18,TRBD2,TRBJ2-3,CASSPRRTSGSTDTQYF,TGTGCCAGCTCACCCCGCCGGACTAGCGGGAGCACAGATACGCAGTATTTT
-,TRBV5-4,-,TRBJ2-7,CASRKRTDYSYEQYF,TGTGCCAGCAGAAAGCGGACAGACTACTCCTACGAGCAGTACTTC
-,TRBV29-1,TRBD1,TRBJ2-7,CSATGGTYEQYF,TGCAGCGCCACAGGGGGAACCTACGAGCAGTACTTC
-,TRBV6-5,-,TRBJ1-2,CASSKGVDYGYTF,TGTGCCAGCAGCAAAGGGGTAGACTATGGCTACACCTTC
-,TRBV5-1,TRBD1,TRBJ2-1,CASSLALGTGGRNEQFF,TGCGCCAGCAGCTTGGCTCTGGGGACAGGGGGGAGAAATGAGCAGTTCTTC
-,TRBV9,TRBD1,TRBJ1-1,CASSVDPPTGVDTEAFF,TGTGCCAGCAGCGTAGACCCCCCGACAGGGGTAGACACTGAAGCTTTCTTT
-,TRBV7-2,TRBD2,TRBJ2-1,CASSLSGLEFLGSYNEQFF,TGTGCCAGCAGCTTGTCGGGACTAGAGTTTTTAGGTTCCTACAATGAGCAGTTCTTC
-,TRBV30,TRBD1,TRBJ1-1,CAWMSPDRGGGAEAFF,TGTGCCTGGATGAGCCCAGACAGGGGAGGAGGTGCCGAAGCTTTCTTT
-,TRBV9,TRBD2,TRBJ2-5,CASSIGLAGGRETQYF,TGTGCCAGCAGCATCGGACTAGCGGGAGGGCGGGAGACCCAGTACTTC
-,TRBV27,TRBD2,TRBJ2-7,CASMGGNWAGEQYF,TGTGCCAGCATGGGGGGGAATTGGGCGGGCGAGCAGTACTTC
-,TRBV7-2,-,TRBJ1-2,CASSTDGRYGYTF,TGTGCCAGCAGCACGGACGGACGCTATGGCTACACCTTC
once,TRBV18,-,TRBJ2-7,CASSLGYEQYF,TGTGCCAGCTCATTAGGTTACGAGCAGTACTTC
-,TRBV2,-,TRBJ1-3,CASSETFSGNTIYF,TGTGCCAGCAGTGAAACCTTTTCTGGAAACACCATATATTTT
-,TRBV11-2,-,TRBJ2-1,CASSPEGTRGYNEQFF,TGTGCCAGCAGCCCAGAAGGGACCAGGGGCTACAATGAGCAGTTCTTC
-,TRBV5-1,TRBD2,TRBJ2-3,CASSWAGTRDTDTQYF,TGCGCCAGCAGCTGGGCCGGGACTAGGGACACAGATACGCAGTATTTT
-,TRBV5-1,-,TRBJ2-5,CASSLEISYQETQYF,TGCGCCAGCAGCTTGGAGATCTCGTACCAAGAGACCCAGTACTTC
-,TRBV7-2,-,TRBJ2-7,CASSLLGGEQYF,TGTGCCAGCAGCCTCCTAGGGGGGGAGCAGTACTTC
-,TRBV9,TRBD2,TRBJ2-1,CASRPSGREGEQFF,TGTGCCAGCAGACCTAGCGGGAGGGAGGGTGAGCAGTTCTTC
-,TRBV10-3,TRBD1,TRBJ1-2,CAIRDDREGYTF,TGTGCCATCAGAGACGACAGGGAGGGCTACACCTTC
few,TRBV5-1,-,TRBJ1-1,CASSLGGRKNTEAFF,TGCGCCAGCAGCTTGGGGGGACGGAAGAACACTGAAGCTTTCTTT